These 30 T cell receptor beta chains were all obtained from the same sample, sequenced in a study of radiotherapy plus CTLA-4 blockade in lung cancer. Method: immunoSEQ multiplex PCR; TCRdb's copy keeps in-frame clones and lacks some. This sample has about 68,000 clones, with around 80% found just once. The input for sequencing was peripheral blood, taken from a patient treated with radiotherapy plus ipilimumab. These receptors all stem from a human donor with non-small cell lung cancer who had a complete response to radiotherapy plus ipilimumab.

The chain is built from TRBV25-1 and TRBJ1-1; D is unclear. The CDR3 has 12 residues. Trimming left V 2 bases short and J 3 bases short, with 4 bases between. CDR1 and CDR2 from the germline V gene are MGHDK and SYGVNS. The chain's CDR3 is CASSEEDTEAFF. For the CDR3, the DNA is TGTGCCAGCAGTGAAGAGGACACTGAAGCTTTCTTT.

This clone was counted a few times. The J gene is TRBJ2-2, the V gene TRBV18; D tentatively fits TRBD1 or TRBD2 (6 bases each). Germline V gene sequence: CDR1 KGHSH, CDR2 LQKENI. This CDR3 has 15 residues. Trimming removed 5 bases at V and 6 bases at J, with 16 bases between. This CDR3 reads CASSNPRGLAGELFF. For the CDR3, the DNA is TGTGCCAGCTCAAACCCCAGGGGACTCGCCGGGGAGCTGTTTTTT.

V usage is TRBV7-2 and J usage is TRBJ2-1, with 8 positions matching TRBD2. V gave up 1 base and J gave up 15 bases; unmatched junction bases: 8. This CDR3 spans 13 amino acids. CDR1 is SGHTA and CDR2 is FQGNSA in the germline V gene. The CDR3 DNA follows: TGTGCCAGCAGCTTAGAAAACCGGGGGGGATGGTTCTTC. Protein sequence: CASSLENRGGWFF.

The CDR3 loop reads CASSHSQGAGNTIYF. In DNA form, the CDR3 reads TGCGCCAGCAGCCATTCACAGGGGGCAGGAAACACCATATATTTT. V usage is TRBV4-1 and J usage is TRBJ1-3; 9 bases are shared with TRBD1. The ends lost 3 bases at V and 4 bases at J; junction bases unmatched: 4. The CDR3 length is 15 residues. The germline CDR1 and CDR2 sequences are MGHRA and YSYEKL.

The V call is TRBV5-1, the J call TRBJ1-2; weak D call: TRBD1 (6 bases). The ends were cut back, 2 bases at V and 0 bases at J, with 11 bases in the middle. Germline V gene lookup returns CDR1 SGHRS and CDR2 YFSETQ. This CDR3 region has 15 residues. In nucleotides, the CDR3 is TGCGCCAGCAGCTTAGGGACAAGATCTAACTATGGCTACACCTTC. Protein: CASSLGTRSNYGYTF.

V and J are TRBV4-3 and TRBJ2-5; 8 bases match TRBD2. The CDR3 totals 14 residues. The V gene's germline CDR1 is LGHNA and CDR2 YSLEER. V lost 4 bases to trimming and J lost 2 bases; unmatched junction nucleotides: 3. This chain's CDR3 is CASSRTSGQETQYF. In nucleotides, the CDR3 is TGCGCCAGCAGCCGAACTAGCGGTCAAGAGACCCAGTACTTC.

The rearrangement uses TRBV7-6 and TRBJ2-1; 9 bases align to TRBD1. The J segment lost 7 bases and the V segment lost 5 bases, leaving 12 bases of the junction unmatched. This CDR3 has 16 amino acids. Germline CDR1 and CDR2: SGHVS and FNYEAQ. CDR3 in amino acids: CASSAWTGDMYNEQFF. CDR3 bases: TGTGCCAGCAGCGCCTGGACAGGGGATATGTATAATGAGCAGTTCTTC.

This chain connects TRBV7-8 to TRBJ2-2, with a possible D match to TRBD2 (6 bases). Germline V gives CDR1 SGHVS, CDR2 FQNEAQ. This CDR3 has 14 residues. The germline V and J ends were trimmed by 7 bases and 1 base, with 10 bases remaining between them. DNA for the CDR3: TGTGCCAGCATGGGCGGGGTGAACACCGGGGAGCTGTTTTTT. Amino acids: CASMGGVNTGELFF.

The chain is built from TRBV5-4 and TRBJ2-5, with TRBD2 matching 13 bases. V was clipped by 0 bases and J by 5 bases; unmatched bases: 4. Germline V lookup: CDR1 SGHNT, CDR2 YYREEE (reference sequence). This CDR3 has 16 residues. The DNA for the CDR3 is TGTGCCAGCAGCTTGGTAGGGACTAGCGGGAAGGAGACCCAGTACTTC. Residues: CASSLVGTSGKETQYF.

V usage is TRBV30 and J usage is TRBJ2-1, with 10 bases lining up with TRBD2. In germline, CDR1 is GTSNPN, CDR2 SVGIG (reference sequence). The CDR3 loop spans 16 amino acids. V shed 1 base and J 4 bases; nucleotides not matched to a gene: 7. For the CDR3, the DNA is TGTGCCTGGAGTGCCCGGACTAGCGGCAGTTACAATGAGCAGTTCTTC. This codes for CAWSARTSGSYNEQFF. The full variable domain, rest sourced from reference TRBV30 and TRBJ2-1, is SQTIHQWPATLVQPVGSPLSLECTVEGTSNPNLYWYRQAAGRGLQLLFYSVGIGQISSEVPQNLSASRPQDRQFILSSKKLLLSDSGFYLCAWSARTSGSYNEQFFGPGTRLTVL.

The chain recombines TRBV11-2 with TRBJ2-1, with a possible D match to TRBD1 (7 bases). Trimming removed 0 bases at V and 11 bases at J, with 17 bases between. The CDR3 length is 15 residues. CDR1 is SGHAT and CDR2 is FQNNGV in the germline V gene. The CDR3 region is CASSLDPGGKFKQFF. CDR3 in DNA: TGTGCCAGCAGCTTAGATCCAGGGGGGAAATTTAAGCAGTTCTTC.

Worth noting for this clone: An end of the junction does not agree with germline; a read error may underlie this. The V and J genes are TRBV5-1 and TRBJ2-6; a weak D match, TRBD1 (5 bases). The CDR3 has 17 residues. Germline values: CDR1 SGHRS, CDR2 YFSETQ. This CDR3 is CASSSLTVSTGASVLTF. CDR3 DNA: TGCGCCAGCAGCTCCCTGACAGTGTCAACTGGGGCCAGCGTCCTGACTTTC.

The sample holds a few counts of this clone. V and J are TRBV10-3 and TRBJ1-1; perhaps TRBD1 as D (5 bases). Germline CDR1 and CDR2: ENHRY and SYGVKD. Trimming removed 6 bases at V and 3 bases at J, with 8 bases between. The CDR3 spans 12 residues. The CDR3: CAIRVGDTEAFF. As DNA, the CDR3 is TGTGCCATCAGGGTGGGGGACACTGAAGCTTTCTTT.

The genes are TRBV10-3 and TRBJ2-7; weak D call: TRBD2 (6 bases). Trimming pared 4 bases from V and 3 bases from J, leaving 7 bases between. Looked up from germline, CDR1 is ENHRY and CDR2 is SYGVKD. This CDR3 region has 12 residues. CDR3 sequence: CAISGGDYEQYV. Written as DNA, the CDR3 is TGTGCCATCAGTGGGGGGGACTACGAGCAGTACGTC.

J is TRBJ2-7 and V is TRBV7-8, with 7 bases lining up with TRBD1. CDR1 and CDR2 (germline): SGHVS, FQNEAQ. This CDR3 has 15 amino acids. V lost 0 bases and J lost 2; bases outside the gene matches: 4. The CDR3 DNA reads TGTGCCAGCAGCTTAGCGGGACAGAATACCTACGAGCAGTACTTC. Its protein is CASSLAGQNTYEQYF. The variable domain in full, with the rest retrieved from reference TRBV7-8 and TRBJ2-7, is GAGVSQSPRYKVAKRGQDVALRCDPISGHVSLFWYQQALGQGPEFLTYFQNEAQLDKSGLPSDRFFAERPEGSVSTLKIQRTQQEDSAVYLCASSLAGQNTYEQYFGPGTRLTVT.

In its sample, this clone was seen once. This rearrangement joins TRBV18 to TRBJ1-2, with 8 bases that match TRBD1. CDR3 length: 15 amino acids. The V segment lost 4 bases and the J segment 4 bases; nucleotides outside the gene matches: 8. Germline CDR1 is KGHSH and CDR2 is LQKENI. As DNA, the CDR3 is TGTGCCAGCTCACTCCAAGGACAGGGCCTCTATGGCTACACCTTC. Translated: CASSLQGQGLYGYTF.

The sample holds one count of this clone. This chain connects TRBV7-9 to TRBJ2-1, with a tentative D call TRBD2 (5 bases). The ends were cut back, 5 bases at V and 6 bases at J, with 14 bases in the middle. This CDR3 is 14 amino acids long. Per the germline V gene, CDR1 is SEHNR and CDR2 is FQNEAQ (reference sequence). The CDR3 reads CASSPGLPPNEQFF. Here the CDR3 DNA reads TGTGCCAGCAGCCCGGGGTTGCCTCCCAATGAGCAGTTCTTC.

The rearrangement joins TRBV4-3 to TRBJ2-3; D is unresolved. CDR1 and CDR2 from the germline V gene are LGHNA and YSLEER. Trimming left V 3 bases short and J 6 bases short, with 10 bases between. This CDR3 region has 13 residues. The CDR3 sequence: CASSQARLDTQYF. CDR3 bases: TGCGCCAGCAGCCAGGCCCGCTTGGATACGCAGTATTTT.

This clone was counted between two and nine times. The rearrangement uses TRBV7-2 and TRBJ1-6; the D is unclear. Germline CDR1 SGHTA, CDR2 FQGNSA. Trimming cost V 3 bases and J 9 bases, with 12 bases left between them. The CDR3 contains 14 residues. CDR3 DNA sequence: TGTGCCAGCAGCTTTTCTGGTAATCTTTCACCCCTCCACTTT. Encoded protein: CASSFSGNLSPLHF.

This chain links TRBV7-9 with TRBJ1-5, with D tentatively TRBD1 (6 bases). Trimming stripped 3 bases from V and 2 bases from J, with 11 bases between. The CDR3 sequence is 15 residues long. Germline-derived CDR1 and CDR2 are SEHNR and FQNEAQ (reference sequence). The CDR3 coding sequence is TGTGCCAGCAGCTTCGGGGGGCAGGGCAATCAGCCCCAGCATTTT. It specifies CASSFGGQGNQPQHF.

This rearrangement joins TRBV11-3 to TRBJ1-1, with D tentatively TRBD1 (6 bases). The germline V gene encodes CDR1 SGHNT and CDR2 YENEEA. The CDR3 spans 14 residues. Trimming took off 5 bases at V and 3 bases at J, with 13 bases between the two ends. The CDR3 region has the DNA TGTGCCAGCAGCCAAGGACAGTGGCACACTGAAGCTTTCTTT. As protein: CASSQGQWHTEAFF.

J is TRBJ2-1 and V is TRBV7-2, with D tentatively TRBD2 (5 bases). Per the germline V gene, CDR1 is SGHTA and CDR2 is FQGNSA. Between the trimmed V and J ends, which lost 1 base and 5 bases, there was a span of 12 bases. This CDR3 comprises 15 residues. The CDR3 DNA reads TGTGCCAGCAGCTTAGGGCGGACTCTCGACAATGAGCAGTTCTTC. Its protein product is CASSLGRTLDNEQFF.

This clone occurred once. This chain connects TRBV4-1 to TRBJ2-3, with 9 bases lining up with TRBD2. Germline assignment: CDR1 MGHRA and CDR2 YSYEKL. The V gene end was trimmed by 3 bases and the J gene end by 2 bases; junction bases not matched to a gene: 15. The CDR3 sequence is 19 residues long. The CDR3 sequence: CASSHLLGGGATVTDTQYF. The DNA for the CDR3 is TGCGCCAGCAGCCACCTACTCGGCGGGGGGGCCACCGTCACAGATACGCAGTATTTT.

The rearrangement joins TRBV11-3 to TRBJ2-5; D is ambiguous. Germline CDR1 is SGHNT and CDR2 is YENEEA. This CDR3 spans 15 amino acids. V was trimmed by 4 bases and J by 6 bases, leaving 18 bases between them. CDR3 bases: TGTGCCAGCAGCTCCCTGGACGAGGCGAGGAAGACCCAGTACTTC. This sequence encodes CASSSLDEARKTQYF. The complete variable domain, with remaining parts taken from reference TRBV11-3 and TRBJ2-5, reads EAGVVQSPRYKIIEKKQPVAFWCNPISGHNTLYWYLQNLGQGPELLIRYENEEAVDDSQLPKDRFSAERLKGVDSTLKIQPAELGDSAVYLCASSSLDEARKTQYFGPGTRLLVL.

The chain links TRBV19 to TRBJ1-2, with D perhaps TRBD1 (5 bases). Germline lookup yields CDR1 LNHDA and CDR2 SQIVND (reference sequence). CDR3 length equals 13 residues. Trimming left V 7 bases short and J 6 bases short, with 15 bases between. The chain's CDR3 is CASTLRGYHGYTF. CDR3 sequence (DNA): TGTGCCAGTACCCTCCGGGGGTACCATGGCTACACCTTC.

In nucleotides, the CDR3 is TGTGCCACCAGCAGTACAGGGGGCTCACGGGAGCAGTACTTC. This codes for CATSSTGGSREQYF. The genes are TRBV15 and TRBJ2-7, with 9 bases aligning to TRBD1. The CDR3 sequence is 14 residues long. The junction had 7 bases not matched to a gene; V was cut back by 3 bases and J by 7 bases. Per germline, CDR1 LNHNV and CDR2 YYDKDF (reference sequence).

J is TRBJ2-5 and V is TRBV5-1, with a possible D match to TRBD2 (5 bases). Trimming shortened V by 4 bases and J by 5 bases, and 21 bases separated the two germline ends. Germline CDR1 is SGHRS and CDR2 is YFSETQ. This CDR3 comprises 16 residues. CDR3 residues: CASSAALRRAGETQYF. The DNA of the CDR3 is TGCGCCAGCAGCGCCGCCCTAAGAAGGGCGGGCGAGACCCAGTACTTC.

The table lists this clone with a count of one. This chain joins TRBV18 and TRBJ1-1; no definite D call. This CDR3 spans 14 amino acids. V lost 3 bases and J lost 0, with 8 bases in between. From germline, CDR1 is KGHSH and CDR2 LQKENI. The DNA of the CDR3 is TGTGCCAGCTCACCGACCACGGTGAACACTGAAGCTTTCTTT. Encoded protein: CASSPTTVNTEAFF. Filled out from reference TRBV18 and TRBJ1-1, the complete variable domain reads NAGVMQNPRHLVRRRGQEARLRCSPMKGHSHVYWYRQLPEEGLKFMVYLQKENIIDESGMPKERFSAEFPKEGPSILRIQQVVRGDSAAYFCASSPTTVNTEAFFGQGTRLTVV.

Details on this clone: The same CDR3 arises from other DNA sequences in this sample as well. V and J are TRBV7-9 and TRBJ1-2; no reliable D call. This CDR3 comprises 12 residues. V dropped 3 bases and J dropped 5 bases, with 7 bases sitting between them. The germline gives CDR1 SEHNR, CDR2 FQNEAQ (reference sequence). The CDR3 coding sequence is TGTGCCAGCAGCTTTGGGGATTATGGCTACACCTTC. Encoded protein: CASSFGDYGYTF.

The rearrangement links TRBV5-1 to TRBJ1-4; D possibly corresponds to TRBD1 (6 bases). The V end was cut by 2 bases, the J end by 0 bases, with 23 bases between. Germline-derived CDR1 and CDR2 are SGHRS and YFSETQ. The CDR3 runs to 20 residues. The CDR3 is CASSFGIRGAGLATNEKLFF. CDR3 coding DNA: TGCGCCAGCAGCTTCGGTATAAGGGGGGCAGGCCTTGCAACTAATGAAAAACTGTTTTTT.